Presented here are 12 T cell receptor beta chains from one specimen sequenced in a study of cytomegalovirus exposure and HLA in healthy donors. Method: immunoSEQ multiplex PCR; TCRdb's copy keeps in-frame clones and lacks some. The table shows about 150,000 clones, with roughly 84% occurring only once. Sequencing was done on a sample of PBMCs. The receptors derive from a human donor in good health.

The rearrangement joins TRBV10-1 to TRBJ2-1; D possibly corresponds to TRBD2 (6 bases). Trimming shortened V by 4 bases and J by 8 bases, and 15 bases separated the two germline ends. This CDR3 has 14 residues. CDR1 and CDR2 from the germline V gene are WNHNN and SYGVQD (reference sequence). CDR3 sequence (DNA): TGCGCCAGCAGTGGCCCCAATAGCGGCGATGAGCAGTTCTTC. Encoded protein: CASSGPNSGDEQFF.

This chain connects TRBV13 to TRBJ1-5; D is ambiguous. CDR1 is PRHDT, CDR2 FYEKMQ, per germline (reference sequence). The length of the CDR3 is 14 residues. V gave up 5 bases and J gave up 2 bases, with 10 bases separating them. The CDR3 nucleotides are TGTGCCAGCAGCCCACCGAGCCGCAATCAGCCCCAGCATTTT. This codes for CASSPPSRNQPQHF.

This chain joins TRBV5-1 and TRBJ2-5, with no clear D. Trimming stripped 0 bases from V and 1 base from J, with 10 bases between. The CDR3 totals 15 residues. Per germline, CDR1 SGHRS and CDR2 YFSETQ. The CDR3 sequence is CASSLGVPPQETQYF. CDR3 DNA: TGCGCCAGCAGCTTGGGAGTTCCCCCCCAAGAGACCCAGTACTTC.

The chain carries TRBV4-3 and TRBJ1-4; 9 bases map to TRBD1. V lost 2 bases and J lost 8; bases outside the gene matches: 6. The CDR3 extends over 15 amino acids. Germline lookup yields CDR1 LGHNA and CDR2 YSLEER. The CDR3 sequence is CASSQTGTGREKLFF. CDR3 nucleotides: TGCGCCAGCAGCCAAACCGGGACAGGGAGGGAAAAACTGTTTTTT.

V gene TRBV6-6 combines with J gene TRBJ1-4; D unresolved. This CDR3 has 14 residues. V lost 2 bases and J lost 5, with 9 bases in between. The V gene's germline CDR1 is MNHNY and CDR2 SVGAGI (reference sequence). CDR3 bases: TGTGCCAGCAGTTACACCGGGGAAAATGAAAAACTGTTTTTT. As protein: CASSYTGENEKLFF.

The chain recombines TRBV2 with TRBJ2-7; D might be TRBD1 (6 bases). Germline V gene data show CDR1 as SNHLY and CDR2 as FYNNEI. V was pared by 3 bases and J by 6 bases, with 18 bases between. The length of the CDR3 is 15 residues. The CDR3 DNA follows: TGTGCCAGCAGTGATAAAGGGACATTGGGTTTCGAGCAGTACTTC. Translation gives CASSDKGTLGFEQYF.

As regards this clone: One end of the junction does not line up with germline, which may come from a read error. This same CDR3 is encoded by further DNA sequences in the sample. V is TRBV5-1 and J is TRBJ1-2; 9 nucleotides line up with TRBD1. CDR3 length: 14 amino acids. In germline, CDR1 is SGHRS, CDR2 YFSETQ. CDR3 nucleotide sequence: TGCGCCAGCAGCTTGGGGGACAGGGCGGATGGTTACACCTTC. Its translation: CASSLGDRADGYTF.

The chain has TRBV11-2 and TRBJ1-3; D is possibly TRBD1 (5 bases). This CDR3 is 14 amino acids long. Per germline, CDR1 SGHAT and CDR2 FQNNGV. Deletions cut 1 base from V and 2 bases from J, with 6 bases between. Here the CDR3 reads CASSLGGAGNTIYF. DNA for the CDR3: TGTGCCAGCAGCTTAGGGGGGGCTGGAAACACCATATATTTT.

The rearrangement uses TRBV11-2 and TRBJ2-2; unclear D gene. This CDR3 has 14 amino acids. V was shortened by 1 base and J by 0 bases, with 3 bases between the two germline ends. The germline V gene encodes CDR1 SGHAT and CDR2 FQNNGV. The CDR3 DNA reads TGTGCCAGCAGCTTAGGAGCGAACACCGGGGAGCTGTTTTTT. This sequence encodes CASSLGANTGELFF.

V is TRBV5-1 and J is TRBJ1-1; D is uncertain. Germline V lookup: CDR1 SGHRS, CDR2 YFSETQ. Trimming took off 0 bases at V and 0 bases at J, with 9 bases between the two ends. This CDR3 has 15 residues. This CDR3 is CASSLVTDMNTEAFF. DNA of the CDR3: TGCGCCAGCAGCTTGGTTACAGACATGAACACTGAAGCTTTCTTT.

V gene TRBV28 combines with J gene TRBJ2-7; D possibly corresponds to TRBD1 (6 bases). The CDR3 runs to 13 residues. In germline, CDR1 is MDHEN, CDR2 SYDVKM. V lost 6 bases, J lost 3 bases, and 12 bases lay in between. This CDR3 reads CASRGTPNYEQYF. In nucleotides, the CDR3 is TGTGCCAGCAGGGGGACACCCAACTACGAGCAGTACTTC. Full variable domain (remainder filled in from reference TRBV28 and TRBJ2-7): DVKVTQSSRYLVKRTGEKVFLECVQDMDHENMFWYRQDPGLGLRLIYFSYDVKMKEKGDIPEGYSVSREKKERFSLILESASTNQTSMYLCASRGTPNYEQYFGPGTRLTVT.

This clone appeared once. The CDR3 DNA follows: TGCAGCGTTGTGTATATTTACAAAGAGACCCAGTACTTC. Amino acid sequence: CSVVYIYKETQYF. This chain joins TRBV29-1 and TRBJ2-5; no clear D. CDR1 is SQVTM, CDR2 ANQGSEA, per germline. V was cut by 4 bases and J by 3 bases, with 12 bases left in between. The length of the CDR3 is 13 residues.